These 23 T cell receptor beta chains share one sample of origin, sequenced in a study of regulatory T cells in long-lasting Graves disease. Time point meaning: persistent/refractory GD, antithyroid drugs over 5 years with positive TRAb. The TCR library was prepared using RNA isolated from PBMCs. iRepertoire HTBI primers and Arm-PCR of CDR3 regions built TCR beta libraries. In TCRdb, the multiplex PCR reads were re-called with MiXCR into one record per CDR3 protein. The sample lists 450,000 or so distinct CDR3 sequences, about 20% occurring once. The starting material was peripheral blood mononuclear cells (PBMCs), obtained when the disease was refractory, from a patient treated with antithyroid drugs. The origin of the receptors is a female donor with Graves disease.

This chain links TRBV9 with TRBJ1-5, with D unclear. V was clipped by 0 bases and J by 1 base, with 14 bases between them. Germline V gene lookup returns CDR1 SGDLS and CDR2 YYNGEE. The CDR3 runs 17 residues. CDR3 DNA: TGTGCCAGCAGCGTAGGGGGTGAAGGGTGGAGCAATCAGCCCCAGCATTTT. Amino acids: CASSVGGEGWSNQPQHF.

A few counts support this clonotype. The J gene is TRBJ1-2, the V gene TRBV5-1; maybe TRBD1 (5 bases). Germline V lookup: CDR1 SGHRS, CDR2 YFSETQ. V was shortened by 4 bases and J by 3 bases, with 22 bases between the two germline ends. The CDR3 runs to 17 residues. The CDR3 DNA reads TGCGCCAGCAGCCCCGGAGACTTGGGGGAAATAGACTATGGCTACACCTTC. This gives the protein CASSPGDLGEIDYGYTF.

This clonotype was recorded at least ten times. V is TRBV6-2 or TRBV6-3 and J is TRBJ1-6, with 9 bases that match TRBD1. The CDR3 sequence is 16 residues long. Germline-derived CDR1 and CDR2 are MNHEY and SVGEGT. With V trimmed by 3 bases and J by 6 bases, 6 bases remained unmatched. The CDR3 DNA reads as TGTGCCAGCAGTTATATAGGGGGACAGGGTAATTCACCCCTCCACTTT. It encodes CASSYIGGQGNSPLHF.

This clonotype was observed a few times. This chain's CDR3 is CASSQVGGIQYF. The CDR3 coding sequence is TGTGCCAGCAGCCAAGTCGGGGGCATTCAGTACTTC. The rearrangement uses TRBV14 and TRBJ2-4; D might be TRBD2 (6 bases). The CDR3 is made up of 12 amino acids. Germline V gene lookup returns CDR1 SGHDN and CDR2 FVKESK. V was pared by 1 base and J by 9 bases, with 7 bases between.

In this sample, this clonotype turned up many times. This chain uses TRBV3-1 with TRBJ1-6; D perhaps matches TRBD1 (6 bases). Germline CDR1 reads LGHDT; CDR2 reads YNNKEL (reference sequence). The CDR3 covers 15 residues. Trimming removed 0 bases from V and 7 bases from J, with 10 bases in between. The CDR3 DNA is TGTGCCAGCAGCCAAGATCAGGGGAGGAATTCACCCCTCCACTTT. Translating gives CASSQDQGRNSPLHF.

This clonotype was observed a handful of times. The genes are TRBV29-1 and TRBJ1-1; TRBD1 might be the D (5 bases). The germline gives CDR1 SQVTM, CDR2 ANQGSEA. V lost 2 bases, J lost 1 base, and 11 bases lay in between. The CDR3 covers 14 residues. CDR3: CSVEFGGRNTEAFF. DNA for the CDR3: TGCAGCGTTGAATTCGGGGGTAGGAACACTGAAGCTTTCTTT.

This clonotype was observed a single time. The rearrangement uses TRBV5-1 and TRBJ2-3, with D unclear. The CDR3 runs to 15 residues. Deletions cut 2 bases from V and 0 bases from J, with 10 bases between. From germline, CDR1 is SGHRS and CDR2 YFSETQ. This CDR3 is CASSFKESSTDTQYF. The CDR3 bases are TGCGCCAGCAGCTTCAAGGAGTCTAGCACAGATACGCAGTATTTT.

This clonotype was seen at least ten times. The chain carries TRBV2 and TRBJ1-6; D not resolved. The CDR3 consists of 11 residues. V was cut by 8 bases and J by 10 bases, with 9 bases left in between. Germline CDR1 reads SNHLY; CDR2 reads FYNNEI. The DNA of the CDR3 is TGTGCCAGCCGGACCCAGTCACCCCTCCACTTT. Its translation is CASRTQSPLHF. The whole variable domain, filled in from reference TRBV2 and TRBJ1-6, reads EPEVTQTPSHQVTQMGQEVILRCVPISNHLYFYWYRQILGQKVEFLVSFYNNEISEKSEIFDDQFSVERPDGSNFTLKIRSTKLEDSAMYFCASRTQSPLHFGNGTRLTVT.

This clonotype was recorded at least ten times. The CDR3 nucleotides read TGCAGTGCTCCGAATCCAGAAAGGAGCTCCTACGAGCAGTACTTC. Its protein product is CSAPNPERSSYEQYF. The chain combines TRBV20-1 with TRBJ2-7, with no clear D. CDR1 DFQATT and CDR2 SNEGSKA come from the germline V gene (reference sequence). The CDR3 has 15 amino acids. Between the trimmed V and J ends, which lost 5 bases and 0 bases, there was a span of 17 bases.

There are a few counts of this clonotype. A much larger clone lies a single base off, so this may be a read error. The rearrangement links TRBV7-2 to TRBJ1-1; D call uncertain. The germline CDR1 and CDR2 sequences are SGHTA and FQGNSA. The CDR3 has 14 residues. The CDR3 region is CAGSLPSVPRGAFF. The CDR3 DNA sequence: TGTGCCGGCAGCTTACCGAGCGTCCCGCGTGGAGCTTTCTTT. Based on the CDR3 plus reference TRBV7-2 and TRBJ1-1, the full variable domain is GAGVSQSPSNKVTEKGKDVELRCDPISGHTALYWYRQSLGQGLEFLIYFQGNSAPDKSGLPSDRFSAERTGGSVSTLTIQRTQQEDSAVYLCAGSLPSVPRGAFFGQGTRLTVV.

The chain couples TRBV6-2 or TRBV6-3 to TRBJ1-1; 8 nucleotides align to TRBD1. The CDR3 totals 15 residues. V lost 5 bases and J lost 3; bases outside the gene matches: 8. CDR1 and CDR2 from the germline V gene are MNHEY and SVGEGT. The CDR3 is CASSGRTGWDTEAFF. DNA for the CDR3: TGTGCCAGCAGTGGAAGGACAGGGTGGGACACTGAAGCTTTCTTT.

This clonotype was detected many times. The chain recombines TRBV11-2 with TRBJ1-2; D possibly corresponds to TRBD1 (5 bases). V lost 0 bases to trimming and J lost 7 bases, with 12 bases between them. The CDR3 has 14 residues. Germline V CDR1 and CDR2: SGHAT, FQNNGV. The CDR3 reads CASSLDPGDGGYTF. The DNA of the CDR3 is TGTGCCAGCAGCTTAGACCCGGGGGATGGTGGCTACACCTTC.

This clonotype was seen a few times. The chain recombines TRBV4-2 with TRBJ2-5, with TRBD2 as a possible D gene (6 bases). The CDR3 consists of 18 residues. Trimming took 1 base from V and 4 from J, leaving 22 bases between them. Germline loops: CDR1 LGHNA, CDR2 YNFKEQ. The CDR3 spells CASSQGFGIGEDRETQYF. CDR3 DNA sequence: TGTGCCAGCAGCCAAGGATTTGGGATAGGGGAGGATCGAGAGACCCAGTACTTC.

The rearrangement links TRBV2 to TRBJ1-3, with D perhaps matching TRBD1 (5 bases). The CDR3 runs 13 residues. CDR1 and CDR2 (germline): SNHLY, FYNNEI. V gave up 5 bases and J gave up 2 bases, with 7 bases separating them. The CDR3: CASSWGAGNTIYF. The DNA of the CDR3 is TGTGCCAGCAGTTGGGGGGCTGGAAACACCATATATTTT.

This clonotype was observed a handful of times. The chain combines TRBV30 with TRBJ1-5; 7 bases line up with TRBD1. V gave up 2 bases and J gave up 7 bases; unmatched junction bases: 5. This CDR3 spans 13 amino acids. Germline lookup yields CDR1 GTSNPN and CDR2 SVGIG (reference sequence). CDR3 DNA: TGTGCCTGGAGTTCAGGGGGTCAACAGCCCCAGCATTTT. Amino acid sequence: CAWSSGGQQPQHF.

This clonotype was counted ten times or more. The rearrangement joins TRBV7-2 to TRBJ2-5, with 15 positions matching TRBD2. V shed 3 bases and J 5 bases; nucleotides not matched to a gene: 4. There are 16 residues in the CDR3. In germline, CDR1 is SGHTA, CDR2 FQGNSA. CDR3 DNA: TGTGCCAGCAGCTTGGGACTAGCGGGAGGTGTCGAGACCCAGTACTTC. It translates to CASSLGLAGGVETQYF.

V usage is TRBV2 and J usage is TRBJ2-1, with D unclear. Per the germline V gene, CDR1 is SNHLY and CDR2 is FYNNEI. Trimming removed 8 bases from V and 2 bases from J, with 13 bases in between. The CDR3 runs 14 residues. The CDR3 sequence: CASSYRTPYNEQFF. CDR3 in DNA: TGTGCCAGCTCTTACCGAACCCCCTACAATGAGCAGTTCTTC. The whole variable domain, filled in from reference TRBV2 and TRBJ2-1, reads EPEVTQTPSHQVTQMGQEVILRCVPISNHLYFYWYRQILGQKVEFLVSFYNNEISEKSEIFDDQFSVERPDGSNFTLKIRSTKLEDSAMYFCASSYRTPYNEQFFGPGTRLTVL.

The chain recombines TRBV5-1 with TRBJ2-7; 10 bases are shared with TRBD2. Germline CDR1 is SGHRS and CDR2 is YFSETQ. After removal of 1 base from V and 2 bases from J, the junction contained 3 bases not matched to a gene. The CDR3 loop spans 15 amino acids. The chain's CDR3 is CASSLYSGGTYEQYF. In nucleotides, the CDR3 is TGCGCCAGCAGCTTGTATAGCGGGGGGACCTACGAGCAGTACTTC. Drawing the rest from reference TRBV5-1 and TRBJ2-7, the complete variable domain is KAGVTQTPRYLIKTRGQQVTLSCSPISGHRSVSWYQQTPGQGLQFLFEYFSETQRNKGNFPGRFSGRQFSNSRSEMNVSTLELGDSALYLCASSLYSGGTYEQYFGPGTRLTVT.

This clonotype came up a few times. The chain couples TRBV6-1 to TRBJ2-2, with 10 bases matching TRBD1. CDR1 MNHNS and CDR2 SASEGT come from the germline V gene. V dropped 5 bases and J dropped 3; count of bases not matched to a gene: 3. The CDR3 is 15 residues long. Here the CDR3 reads CASSRTGGDTGELFF. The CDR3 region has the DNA TGTGCCAGCAGTAGGACAGGGGGGGACACCGGGGAGCTGTTTTTT.

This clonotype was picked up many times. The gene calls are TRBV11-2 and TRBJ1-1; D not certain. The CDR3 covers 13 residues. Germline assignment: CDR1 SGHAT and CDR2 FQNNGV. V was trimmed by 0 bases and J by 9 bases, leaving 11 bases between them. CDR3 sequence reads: CASSLDSTGQAFF. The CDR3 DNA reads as TGTGCCAGCAGCTTAGACAGTACGGGTCAAGCTTTCTTT.

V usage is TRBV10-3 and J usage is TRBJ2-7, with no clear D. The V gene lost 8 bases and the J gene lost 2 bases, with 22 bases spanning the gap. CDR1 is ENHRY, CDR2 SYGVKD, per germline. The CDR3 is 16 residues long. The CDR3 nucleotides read TGTGCCATCCCCGACGTGAGGAGACCTGAAACCTACGAGCAGTACTTC. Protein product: CAIPDVRRPETYEQYF.

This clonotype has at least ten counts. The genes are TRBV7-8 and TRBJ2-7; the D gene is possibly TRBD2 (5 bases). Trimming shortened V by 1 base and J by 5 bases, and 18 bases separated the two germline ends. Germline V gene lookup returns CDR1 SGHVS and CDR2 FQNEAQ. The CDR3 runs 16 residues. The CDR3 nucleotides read TGTGCCAGCAGCTTAGATTGGCGGGTCCTCCGCCACGAGCAGTACTTC. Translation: CASSLDWRVLRHEQYF.

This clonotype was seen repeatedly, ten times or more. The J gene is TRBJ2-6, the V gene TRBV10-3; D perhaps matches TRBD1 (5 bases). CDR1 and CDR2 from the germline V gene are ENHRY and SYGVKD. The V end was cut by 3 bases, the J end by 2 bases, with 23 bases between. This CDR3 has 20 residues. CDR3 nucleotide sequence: TGTGCCATCAGTGATCATCGAGTCCAGGGCTGGTTTACTGGGGCCAACGTCCTGACTTTC. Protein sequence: CAISDHRVQGWFTGANVLTF.